A single sample gave rise to the 8 T cell receptor beta chains below, sequenced in a study of cytomegalovirus exposure and HLA in healthy donors. PCR was performed using 60 Vbeta and 13 Jbeta primers. Data came from immunoSEQ multiplex PCR; TCRdb stores just in-frame clones and leaves some out. Here the sample spans some 160,000 clones, roughly 84% being singletons. What was sequenced was PBMCs. The source of these receptors is a man aged 30 to 45 in good health and CMV-seropositive.

This clone has a handful of counts. The chain uses TRBV5-1 and TRBJ1-4; 7 bases fit TRBD1. Germline CDR1 SGHRS, CDR2 YFSETQ. V was clipped by 3 bases and J by 8 bases; unmatched bases: 7. The CDR3 totals 14 residues. CDR3 in amino acids: CASSSDRASEKLFF. Here the CDR3 DNA reads TGCGCCAGCAGCTCCGACAGGGCAAGCGAAAAACTGTTTTTT.

The chain combines TRBV7-3 with TRBJ1-1, with a possible D match to TRBD1 (6 bases). Germline V CDR1 and CDR2: SGHTA, FQGTGA. Trimming removed 5 bases at V and 4 bases at J, with 14 bases between. This CDR3 comprises 14 residues. This chain's CDR3 is CASSPYEGGTEAFF. In DNA, the CDR3 is TGTGCCAGCAGCCCCTATGAAGGGGGCACTGAAGCTTTCTTT.

This sequence joins TRBV6-4 and TRBJ2-1; TRBD2 aligns across 8 bases. The germline gives CDR1 MRHNA, CDR2 SNTAGT. The V and J ends lost 6 bases and 1 base, in that order; junction bases with no gene match: 5. CDR3 length: 15 residues. The CDR3 sequence: CASSYSGESYNEQFF. DNA of the CDR3: TGTGCCAGCAGCTATAGCGGGGAATCCTACAATGAGCAGTTCTTC.

Notes on this clone: A junction boundary mismatches the germline segment, possibly from a read error. The rearrangement uses TRBV11-2 and TRBJ2-1; 8 bases are a match to TRBD2. In germline, CDR1 is SGHAT, CDR2 FQNNGV. CDR3 length: 15 residues. The CDR3 is CASSLGGRYYNEQFF. In DNA, the CDR3 is TGTGCCAGCAGTTTAGGCGGGAGGTATTACAATGAGCAGTTCTTC.

V gene TRBV9 combines with J gene TRBJ2-7, with 9 bases matching TRBD1. The V gene end was trimmed by 2 bases and the J gene end by 6 bases; junction bases not matched to a gene: 3. Germline CDR1 reads SGDLS; CDR2 reads YYNGEE. The CDR3 consists of 13 residues. The CDR3 spells CASSVDRGGEQYF. In DNA, the CDR3 is TGTGCCAGCAGCGTGGACAGGGGTGGCGAGCAGTACTTC.

V usage is TRBV28 and J usage is TRBJ2-7, with 11 nucleotides matching TRBD1. Germline assignment: CDR1 MDHEN and CDR2 SYDVKM. Trimming at V came to 6 bases and at J to 11 bases, leaving 9 bases not matched to a gene. The CDR3 consists of 13 residues. CDR3 DNA: TGTGCCAGCAGCTCGCCCTGGACAGGGGGCAAGTACGTC. Its translation: CASSSPWTGGKYV.

The chain uses TRBV29-1 and TRBJ2-2; possibly TRBD1 for D (6 bases). V lost 0 bases and J lost 1, with 15 bases in between. Germline CDR1 is SQVTM and CDR2 is ANQGSEA. The CDR3 runs 17 residues. This CDR3 reads CSVEDPPGHENTGELFF. The CDR3 nucleotides read TGCAGCGTTGAAGATCCTCCGGGACACGAGAACACCGGGGAGCTGTTTTTT.

The chain is built from TRBV7-9 and TRBJ2-5; the D gene is possibly TRBD1 (6 bases). The germline V and J ends were trimmed by 3 bases and 5 bases, with 13 bases remaining between them. Looked up from germline, CDR1 is SEHNR and CDR2 is FQNEAQ (reference sequence). The CDR3 contains 14 residues. CDR3 sequence: CASSLSGTKETQYF. CDR3 nucleotides: TGTGCCAGCAGCTTGTCCGGGACAAAGGAGACCCAGTACTTC.